This T cell receptor (beta chain) stems from a study of T cell repertoires in ileal Crohn's disease (dated by TCRdb to the late 2010s). Concerning the study at large: The median duration of disease was 7.9 years, and at the time of surgery approximately 34% of patients were active smokers. Surgery was performed for a complication in all patients, with stricturing disease in roughly 61% and penetrating disease in 39%. About half of the patients received postoperative therapy: roughly 10 received thiopurines and over 15 received anti-TNF agents. M0 samples were biopsies from the inflamed portion of the ileum in the surgical resection specimen. For commercial TCRB immunosequencing, around 0.5 micrograms of biopsy DNA were submitted for each sample. TCR repertoire analysis was done in about 59 Crohn's disease patients from a prospective multicentre cohort. The study was conducted in parallel with a multicentre cohort built to find predictors of early endoscopic recurrence after ileocolonic resection. Endoscopic postoperative recurrence was defined as a Rutgeerts score above i0. A total of 170 or so mucosal samples from around 57 patients were sequenced, collected from several sites on the surgical specimen and at postoperative endoscopy.

Study-level results and caveats: Compared with non-smokers, patients who were active smokers at surgery showed a significantly higher proportion of clonal expansions (roughly 26% vs 20%, p=0.02). Higher percentages of high-frequency clones at the time of surgery were linked to endoscopic recurrence, and every patient with clonality above 26.8% (18/57) had recurrence. More high-frequency clones were carried by sorted CD8 T cells than by CD4 T cells, suggesting that mucosal expansions were mainly CD8. Mucosal CD4 and CD8 T cells were sorted and sequenced only in a subgroup of patients, the size of which was not stated.

To prepare the library, the immunoSEQ multiplex PCR assay was applied. Adaptive Biotechnology amplified the CDR3 regions from genomic DNA with a two-step multiplex PCR designed to control amplification bias. Primers for every V and J gene segment were used in the first PCR, and barcodes and Illumina adapters were added in the second PCR. CDR3 libraries were sequenced on an Illumina instrument. Per the authors' processing: The analysis drew on both the pipelines supplied by the vendor and custom analysis of the raw data in R/Bioconductor running R version 3.3.0. Clonality, ranging from 0 to 1, was calculated as the inverse of the normalised Shannon entropy of all productive clones. High-frequency clones were defined as the repertoire share of the top 100 clones, retaining only clones passing a 95% confidence test. Overlap between samples was measured with the Morisita-Horn index, while repertoire diversity was measured with the Simpson index. The immuneACCESS repertoire file appears here via TCRdb, limited to in-frame rearrangements. These files lack a portion of the clones; in checked studies, under half of the deficit traces to unresolved V genes, and the cause of the others is not known. That table furnishes V, J and clone size, whereas the DNA furnished D and trimming. Here the sample has around 7,000 clones; about 80% occur a single time. Of the sample, approximately 10% falls within the top ten clones.

Reading the label with the study, this specimen's time point is: inflamed ileum from the surgical specimen. To be eligible, patients had to be adults with ileal or ileocolonic Crohn's disease and an indication for ileocolonic resection. Whole ileal mucosal biopsies were stored frozen at -80°C before DNA extraction. Genomic DNA was extracted from frozen whole biopsies with a TRizol-based method and quantified on a NanoDrop 2000 spectrophotometer. A note on this clone: Its antigen specificity is not known. No base-level quality is on record; no much larger clone is a single base apart.

The clonotype was recovered from an adult with Crohn's disease. Specimen: ileal tissue.

CDR3 sequence: CASSLEGTLGEQYF. The DNA sequence is given as TGTGCCAGCAGCCTGGAAGGGACCCTTGGCGAGCAGTACTTC. The receptor chain draws on TRBV5-8 and TRBJ2-7, with the D gene tentatively TRBD1 or TRBD2, based on 5 matching bases in each. The CDR3 contains 14 residues, cysteine and phenylalanine counted. Only the CDR3 DNA is retained, 42 bases long and in frame from the first base. V loses 4 bases of germline sequence and J loses 6 bases, and the interval between the two ends is 17 bases. Based on the germline V gene, the CDR1 and CDR2 sequences are SGHTS and YDEGEE.